Shown below are 28 T cell receptor beta chains from a single sample sequenced in a study of blood T cell repertoires in COVID-19. Profiled with immunoSEQ multiplex PCR; TCRdb holds only in-frame clones, not every one. This sample yields some 520,000 clones, of which approximately 92% are seen a single time; around 0.95% belongs to the top ten. The sequencing sample was made of peripheral blood. These receptors came from a man between 18 and 35 years old with COVID-19, enrolled during active disease.

CDR3 region: CASSDRLAGHNEQFF. The CDR3 region has the DNA TGTGCCAGCAGCGATCGACTAGCGGGGCACAATGAGCAGTTCTTC. The chain employs TRBV7-9 and TRBJ2-1; 11 positions agree with TRBD2. The length of the CDR3 is 15 residues. Germline CDR1 and CDR2: SEHNR and FQNEAQ (reference sequence). The V segment lost 5 bases and the J segment 5 bases; nucleotides outside the gene matches: 5.

The chain carries TRBV18 and TRBJ2-3; D unresolved. Trimming stripped 3 bases from V and 0 bases from J, with 7 bases between. CDR3 length: 14 residues. Per germline, CDR1 KGHSH and CDR2 LQKENI. CDR3 sequence reads: CASSPSTSTDTQYF. For the CDR3, the DNA is TGTGCCAGCTCACCCTCTACTAGCACAGATACGCAGTATTTT.

The CDR3 loop reads CASSVGTGNYEQYF. In DNA, the CDR3 is TGTGCCAGCAGCGTTGGGACAGGTAATTACGAGCAGTACTTC. The gene calls are TRBV9 and TRBJ2-7; 8 bases agree with TRBD1. V dropped 2 bases and J dropped 4; count of bases not matched to a gene: 5. CDR3 size: 14 residues. The germline CDR1 and CDR2 sequences are SGDLS and YYNGEE.

This clone was picked up a small number of times. V gene TRBV7-2 combines with J gene TRBJ1-5; tentative D call: TRBD1 (6 bases). The CDR3 is 15 residues long. Germline V gene data show CDR1 as SGHTA and CDR2 as FQGNSA. Trimming shortened V by 1 base and J by 8 bases, and 15 bases separated the two germline ends. CDR3: CASSLVTGQSEPQHF. The CDR3 DNA follows: TGTGCCAGCAGCTTAGTAACAGGGCAGAGTGAGCCCCAGCATTTT.

V gene TRBV6-5 combines with J gene TRBJ2-7; 12 bases align to TRBD1. Per germline, CDR1 MNHEY and CDR2 SVGAGI. The CDR3 contains 15 residues. The ends lost 6 bases at V and 5 bases at J; junction bases unmatched: 8. The CDR3 coding sequence is TGTGCCAGCAGGCCCTCCGGGACAGGGGGCCACGAGCAGTACTTC. It yields the protein CASRPSGTGGHEQYF.

A few counts support this clone. The chain joins TRBV10-2 to TRBJ1-1; D possibly corresponds to TRBD1 (5 bases). This CDR3 spans 14 amino acids. Trimming took 2 bases from V and 4 from J, leaving 11 bases between them. Germline V gene data show CDR1 as WSHSY and CDR2 as SAAADI. CDR3 residues: CASSEAQGGTEAFF. DNA of the CDR3: TGCGCCAGCAGTGAGGCCCAGGGAGGCACTGAAGCTTTCTTT.

V usage is TRBV5-1 and J usage is TRBJ2-2, with D uncertain. V dropped 0 bases and J dropped 5 bases, with 11 bases sitting between them. The CDR3 runs to 15 residues. Germline V lookup: CDR1 SGHRS, CDR2 YFSETQ. CDR3 DNA sequence: TGCGCCAGCAGCTTGGGACTCTTCTTGACCGGGGAGCTGTTTTTT. Protein product: CASSLGLFLTGELFF.

The chain employs TRBV27 and TRBJ2-3; TRBD2 is a possible D gene (6 bases). Trimming took 5 bases from V and 4 from J, leaving 13 bases between them. From germline, CDR1 is MNHEY and CDR2 SMNVEV (reference sequence). The CDR3 runs to 14 residues. CDR3 sequence: CASSTRRGPDTQYF. CDR3 DNA: TGTGCCAGCAGTACCCGGAGGGGCCCAGATACGCAGTATTTT.

This sequence joins TRBV29-1 and TRBJ1-2; D may be TRBD1 (6 bases). This CDR3 contains 13 residues. Trimming cost V 7 bases and J 7 bases, with 19 bases left between them. CDR1 is SQVTM and CDR2 is ANQGSEA in the germline V gene. This CDR3 reads CSAKIQGMSGYTF. The CDR3, as DNA: TGCAGCGCTAAAATACAGGGTATGTCTGGCTACACCTTC.

This clone was seen only a few times. V usage is TRBV5-1 and J usage is TRBJ1-1, with D possibly being TRBD1 (6 bases). Per germline, CDR1 SGHRS and CDR2 YFSETQ. The CDR3 contains 14 residues. The germline V and J ends were trimmed by 4 bases and 5 bases, with 15 bases remaining between them. The CDR3 nucleotides read TGCGCCAGCAGCGAACAGGGCGGAGAGACTGAAGCTTTCTTT. This sequence encodes CASSEQGGETEAFF. The full variable domain, completed using reference TRBV5-1 and TRBJ1-1, is KAGVTQTPRYLIKTRGQQVTLSCSPISGHRSVSWYQQTPGQGLQFLFEYFSETQRNKGNFPGRFSGRQFSNSRSEMNVSTLELGDSALYLCASSEQGGETEAFFGQGTRLTVV.

The chain recombines TRBV7-8 with TRBJ2-1, with D maybe TRBD1 (6 bases). Per germline, CDR1 SGHVS and CDR2 FQNEAQ. This CDR3 is built from 15 residues. Trimming took off 5 bases at V and 4 bases at J, with 15 bases between the two ends. The CDR3 nucleotides are TGTGCCAGCAGCAACGTGGGGACACGGTACAATGAGCAGTTCTTC. Its protein product is CASSNVGTRYNEQFF.

CDR3 sequence: CASRGLRGGANVLTF. The CDR3, as DNA: TGTGCCAGCCGGGGTCTCCGAGGTGGGGCCAACGTCCTGACTTTC. The chain employs TRBV2 and TRBJ2-6, with D perhaps matching TRBD2 (5 bases). Germline values: CDR1 SNHLY, CDR2 FYNNEI. Trimming stripped 8 bases from V and 3 bases from J, with 14 bases between. The CDR3 has 15 amino acids.

J is TRBJ2-5 and V is TRBV29-1; tentatively, D is TRBD2 (5 bases). Germline V gene sequence: CDR1 SQVTM, CDR2 ANQGSEA. Trimming removed 7 bases from V and 7 bases from J, with 22 bases in between. The CDR3 sequence is 14 residues long. The CDR3, as DNA: TGCAGCGCCGCATCCGGCTCGGGATCAGGGACCCAGTACTTC. Amino acid sequence: CSAASGSGSGTQYF.

The CDR3 spells CASSQAGGGYEQYF. The DNA of the CDR3 is TGTGCCAGCAGCCAAGCAGGGGGCGGCTACGAGCAGTACTTC. The chain employs TRBV6-5 and TRBJ2-7; 8 bases map to TRBD1. Germline V CDR1 and CDR2: MNHEY, SVGAGI. The junction had 7 bases not matched to a gene; V was cut back by 6 bases and J by 3 bases. The CDR3 spans 14 residues.

This chain links TRBV11-3 with TRBJ2-7; maybe TRBD2 (6 bases). Germline V gives CDR1 SGHNT, CDR2 YENEEA. V lost 5 bases to trimming and J lost 4 bases, with 21 bases between them. The CDR3 has 16 amino acids. The CDR3 is CASSPVFAGKKYEQYF. The CDR3 DNA follows: TGTGCCAGCAGCCCAGTGTTCGCGGGGAAGAAGTACGAGCAGTACTTC. The whole variable domain, remainder taken from reference TRBV11-3 and TRBJ2-7, is EAGVVQSPRYKIIEKKQPVAFWCNPISGHNTLYWYLQNLGQGPELLIRYENEEAVDDSQLPKDRFSAERLKGVDSTLKIQPAELGDSAVYLCASSPVFAGKKYEQYFGPGTRLTVT.

This clone appeared once. The chain combines TRBV10-2 with TRBJ2-7, with 14 positions matching TRBD2. The CDR3 runs to 16 residues. CDR1 is WSHSY, CDR2 SAAADI, per germline. V lost 6 bases to trimming and J lost 3 bases; unmatched junction nucleotides: 7. CDR3 in DNA: TGCGCCAGCAGAGAGACTAGCGGGGGGGTTGGCTACGAGCAGTACTTC. Translating gives CASRETSGGVGYEQYF.

This chain uses TRBV14 with TRBJ2-7; 8 nucleotides agree with TRBD2. V lost 0 bases, J lost 4 bases, and 8 bases stayed unmatched. This CDR3 comprises 16 residues. Germline CDR1 SGHDN, CDR2 FVKESK. The CDR3 sequence: CASSQERGGRRYEQYF. The CDR3 DNA reads TGTGCCAGCAGCCAAGAACGGGGCGGGAGGAGGTACGAGCAGTACTTC.

In the case of this clone: Other DNA sequences in the same sample also yield this CDR3. The chain combines TRBV6-5 with TRBJ1-1; 9 bases align to TRBD1. V lost 6 bases to trimming and J lost 5 bases; unmatched junction nucleotides: 4. Germline V lookup: CDR1 MNHEY, CDR2 SVGAGI. This CDR3 is 13 amino acids long. This chain's CDR3 is CASSYRGRTEAFF. CDR3 DNA sequence: TGTGCCAGCAGCTACAGGGGGCGAACTGAAGCTTTCTTT.

This chain connects TRBV4-2 to TRBJ1-2, with 7 bases aligning to TRBD1. The CDR3 loop spans 15 amino acids. The germline V gene encodes CDR1 LGHNA and CDR2 YNFKEQ. With 0 bases clipped from V and 0 bases from J, the junction kept 1 base outside the gene matches. In DNA, the CDR3 is TGTGCCAGCAGCCAAGACGGGACAGCTAACTATGGCTACACCTTC. The encoded protein is CASSQDGTANYGYTF.

The chain links TRBV6-1 to TRBJ2-5; D is uncertain. Germline V gene data show CDR1 as MNHNS and CDR2 as SASEGT. With 8 bases removed from V and 5 bases from J, the gap between germline ends came to 15 bases. The CDR3 is 13 residues long. The CDR3 protein is CASGRFGAETQYF. For the CDR3, the DNA is TGTGCCAGCGGCCGGTTTGGAGCGGAGACCCAGTACTTC.

This chain links TRBV3-1 (or the pseudogene TRBV3-2) with TRBJ2-5; 8 bases line up with TRBD1. The CDR3 runs to 14 residues. J lost 5 bases, V lost 3 bases, and 5 bases had no gene match. Germline V gene sequence: CDR1 LGHDT, CDR2 YNNKEL (reference sequence). The CDR3 DNA is TGTGCCAGCAGCCACTGGACAGGGAGGGAGACCCAGTACTTC. Protein product: CASSHWTGRETQYF.

The gene calls are TRBV18 and TRBJ1-2, with unresolved D. The CDR3 extends over 16 amino acids. With 2 bases removed from V and 2 bases from J, the gap between germline ends came to 15 bases. Per the germline V gene, CDR1 is KGHSH and CDR2 is LQKENI. The CDR3: CASSPKSDTTNYGYTF. The DNA of the CDR3 is TGTGCCAGCTCACCAAAAAGTGACACAACGAACTATGGCTACACCTTC.

The rearrangement joins TRBV3-1 (or the pseudogene TRBV3-2) to TRBJ2-7, with D maybe TRBD2 (5 bases). This CDR3 has 16 amino acids. V was shortened by 2 bases and J by 3 bases, with 17 bases between the two germline ends. Germline V CDR1 and CDR2: LGHDT, YNNKEL (reference sequence). As DNA, the CDR3 is TGTGCCAGCAGCCAACTGACCCCAATGGGGAGCTACGAGCAGTACTTC. Protein: CASSQLTPMGSYEQYF.

The CDR3 region is CASSLSTGSYEQYF. The CDR3 DNA reads TGTGCCAGCAGCTTATCCACAGGATCCTACGAGCAGTACTTC. This chain connects TRBV11-3 to TRBJ2-7, with D possibly being TRBD1 (5 bases). The CDR3 is made up of 14 amino acids. Per germline, CDR1 SGHNT and CDR2 YENEEA. The germline V and J ends were trimmed by 2 bases and 1 base, with 9 bases remaining between them.

The chain is built from TRBV15 and TRBJ1-5; D gene unclear. V lost 1 base and J 0 bases, leaving 10 bases between the germline ends. CDR3 size: 16 residues. The germline V gene encodes CDR1 LNHNV and CDR2 YYDKDF (reference sequence). The CDR3 region is CATSRVRDYSNQPQHF. In DNA form, the CDR3 reads TGTGCCACCAGCAGAGTTCGGGATTATAGCAATCAGCCCCAGCATTTT.

The genes are TRBV5-1 and TRBJ2-6; possibly TRBD1 for D (6 bases). Germline V gene lookup returns CDR1 SGHRS and CDR2 YFSETQ. V was shortened by 7 bases and J by 0 bases, with 11 bases between the two germline ends. The CDR3 length is 15 residues. CDR3 DNA: TGCGCCAGCCAAACAGGGAGCTCTGGGGCCAACGTCCTGACTTTC. Translation gives CASQTGSSGANVLTF.

The rearrangement joins TRBV5-4 to TRBJ2-5, with 15 bases that match TRBD2. Trimming cost V 4 bases and J 2 bases; bases outside gene matches: 3. The CDR3 is 16 amino acids. The germline gives CDR1 SGHNT, CDR2 YYREEE (reference sequence). Here the CDR3 DNA reads TGTGCCAGCAGCGTAGGACTAGCGGGAGGGCAAGAGACCCAGTACTTC. This gives the protein CASSVGLAGGQETQYF. Based on the CDR3 plus reference TRBV5-4 and TRBJ2-5, the full variable domain is ETGVTQSPTHLIKTRGQQVTLRCSSQSGHNTVSWYQQALGQGPQFIFQYYREEENGRGNFPPRFSGLQFPNYSSELNVNALELDDSALYLCASSVGLAGGQETQYFGPGTRLLVL.

V and J are TRBV5-3 and TRBJ2-3, with a possible D match to TRBD2 (6 bases). TRBV5-3 belongs to the ORF category, with a function that is uncertain. Trimming removed 4 bases at V and 5 bases at J, with 20 bases between. The CDR3 runs to 16 residues. Here the CDR3 DNA reads TGTGCCAGAAGCGGACATATGCGGGATTGTGAAGATACGCAGTATTTT. Its translation is CARSGHMRDCEDTQYF.